The sequence of this T cell receptor beta chain was determined in a study of Ad26.COV2.S vaccination and SARS-CoV-2 variants. The overall study: COV1001, an Ad26.COV2.S trial, supplied this vaccine-arm donor. Into the muscle, Ad26.COV2.S was dosed once or twice, 56 days apart. General study findings and limits: Across vaccine and placebo recipients, the breadth of non-spike TCRs was similar.

As for this clone: Its antigen is not identified.

Noted treatment: some 20 received Ad26.COV2.S at low or high dose, single or two shots; a few received placebo; per-sample allocation not given. Specimen acquisition occurred on day 63 following the initial vaccine or placebo injection. In germline, CDR1 is SGDLS, CDR2 YYNGEE. V lost 3 bases and J lost 4, with 11 bases in between. The CDR3 is 14 residues long. Sequencing used immunoSEQ multiplex PCR; TCRdb keeps in-frame clones, though not all of them. The sample holds under 600,000 clones, roughly nine tenths seen once. The sequencing used peripheral blood, collected in a trial of Ad26.COV2.S vaccine versus placebo. The rearrangement uses TRBV9 and TRBJ2-1; D call uncertain. This sequence originates from a person aged 18-60 years who received the Ad26.COV2.S COVID-19 vaccine or a placebo. The CDR3 sequence: CASSAEGPYNEQFF. For the CDR3, the DNA is TGTGCCAGCAGCGCCGAAGGACCATACAATGAGCAGTTCTTC.